The rows below give T cell receptor beta chains drawn from one sample of a study of cytomegalovirus exposure and HLA in healthy donors. Method: immunoSEQ multiplex PCR; TCRdb's copy keeps in-frame clones and lacks some. The sample has about 120,000 clones, about 83% seen once. Source material: PBMCs. These TCRs come from a female donor in good health and CMV-seronegative. Each CDR3 is given with its conserved first and last residue. Fields, in order: J gene, clone size, D gene, V gene, CDR3 DNA, CDR3 protein. The D gene is left open where the match is weak. Clone size is not always given. Where it is, it says once, few, many or a class for expanded clones.

J: TRBJ2-5
size: NA
D: NA
V: TRBV15
DNA: TGTGCCACCACCCCAGGGTCTGGGCAAGAGACCCAGTACTTC
CDR3: CATTPGSGQETQYF

J: TRBJ2-2
size: NA
D: TRBD1
V: TRBV30
DNA: TGTGCCTGGAGTACCCCCGGGACAGGGGGCACCGGGGAGCTGTTTTTT
CDR3: CAWSTPGTGGTGELFF

J: TRBJ2-4
size: NA
D: TRBD2
V: TRBV2
DNA: TGTGCCAGCTCCGGGGAGCGGGGGGGTTACATTCAGTACTTC
CDR3: CASSGERGGYIQYF

J: TRBJ1-5
size: NA
D: TRBD1
V: TRBV27
DNA: TGTGCCAGCAGTTTCCAAGGACAGGGTCATCAGCCCCAGCATTTT
CDR3: CASSFQGQGHQPQHF

J: TRBJ2-7
size: NA
D: TRBD2
V: TRBV5-1
DNA: TGCGCCAGCAGCTCTGGTCTAGCGGCCCAAGGTGTATCCGAGCAGTACTTC
CDR3: CASSSGLAAQGVSEQYF

J: TRBJ2-7
size: NA
D: TRBD2
V: TRBV2
DNA: TGTGCCAGCACCGAGACTAGCGGGCGGACCGAGCAGTACTTC
CDR3: CASTETSGRTEQYF

J: TRBJ2-5
size: once
D: NA
V: TRBV6-5
DNA: TGTGCCAGCAGCGGACAGCAAGAGACCCAGTACTTC
CDR3: CASSGQQETQYF

J: TRBJ1-5
size: NA
D: NA
V: TRBV28
DNA: TGTGCCAGCAGTTCAGTTAGCAATCAGCCCCAGCATTTT
CDR3: CASSSVSNQPQHF

J: TRBJ2-7
size: few
D: TRBD2
V: TRBV5-4
DNA: TGTGCCAGCAGCCCCACTAGCGGGGGGGCCTACGAGCAGTACTTC
CDR3: CASSPTSGGAYEQYF

J: TRBJ2-1
size: NA
D: NA
V: TRBV9
DNA: TGTGCCAGCAGCGTAGTCGAGATTACTGAGCAGTTCTTC
CDR3: CASSVVEITEQFF

J: TRBJ1-6
size: once
D: TRBD1
V: TRBV7-6
DNA: TGTGCCAGCAGCTTAGTATCGACAGGGGATTCACCCCTCCACTTT
CDR3: CASSLVSTGDSPLHF

J: TRBJ2-7
size: NA
D: NA
V: TRBV6-1
DNA: TGTGCCAGCAGTGATCCGAACCTAAGCTCCTACGAGCAGTACTTC
CDR3: CASSDPNLSSYEQYF

J: TRBJ1-1
size: NA
D: TRBD1
V: TRBV30
DNA: TGTGCCTGGGACAGGGTCCCTGAAGCTTTCTTT
CDR3: CAWDRVPEAFF

J: TRBJ2-1
size: NA
D: NA
V: TRBV5-1
DNA: TGCGCCAGCAGCTTGGCGGAGCCCCACAATGAGCAGTTCTTC
CDR3: CASSLAEPHNEQFF

J: TRBJ2-1
size: NA
D: NA
V: TRBV6-4
DNA: TGTGCCAGCAGTGCCCAAAGGTCAGGGGCCGGCGGTGAGCAGTTCTTC
CDR3: CASSAQRSGAGGEQFF

J: TRBJ1-5
size: few
D: TRBD1
V: TRBV4-1
DNA: TGCGCCAGCAGCCAGACACAGGGGTCTGGGCAGCCCCAGCATTTT
CDR3: CASSQTQGSGQPQHF

J: TRBJ2-7
size: NA
D: NA
V: TRBV7-9
DNA: TGTTCCAGCAGCTCGCAACTTCTCGAGCAGTACTTC
CDR3: CSSSSQLLEQYF

J: TRBJ1-5
size: NA
D: NA
V: TRBV2
DNA: TGTGCCAGCAGTGCAGGCCGTCCTAATCAGCCCCAGCATTTT
CDR3: CASSAGRPNQPQHF

J: TRBJ1-2
size: NA
D: NA
V: TRBV11-1
DNA: TGTGCCAGCAGCGCCAATTTGGGGGCCAGGAATGGCTACACCTTC
CDR3: CASSANLGARNGYTF

J: TRBJ1-2
size: NA
D: NA
V: TRBV5-5
DNA: TGTGCCAGCAGCTTGATTTTCGGGGGGGGCCCCACTAACTATGGCTACACCTTC
CDR3: CASSLIFGGGPTNYGYTF

J: TRBJ1-4
size: NA
D: TRBD1
V: TRBV11-1
DNA: TGTGCCAGCAGTGTGGACAGGGCGGCTGAAAAACTGTTTTTT
CDR3: CASSVDRAAEKLFF

J: TRBJ1-5
size: once
D: NA
V: TRBV2
DNA: TGTGCCAGCAGTTGGCCTAACGGTCGCGGGATGGATAGCAATCAGCCCCAGCATTTT
CDR3: CASSWPNGRGMDSNQPQHF

J: TRBJ1-2
size: NA
D: NA
V: TRBV2
DNA: TGTGCCAGCAGGAAGGACAGAGATTATGGCTACACCTTC
CDR3: CASRKDRDYGYTF

J: TRBJ1-5
size: NA
D: NA
V: TRBV27
DNA: TGTGCCAGCAGTTTAAGGGCAGGGGTTTTTAGCAATCAGCCCCAGCATTTT
CDR3: CASSLRAGVFSNQPQHF

J: TRBJ1-6
size: NA
D: TRBD1
V: TRBV7-2
DNA: TGTGCCAGCAGCTTCACGGGACAGGGGAGCTCACCCCTCCACTTT
CDR3: CASSFTGQGSSPLHF

J: TRBJ2-7
size: NA
D: NA
V: TRBV2
DNA: TGTGCCAGCAGTGCGGTTGAGGGATCGCGCCCTTACGAGCAGTACTTC
CDR3: CASSAVEGSRPYEQYF

J: TRBJ2-3
size: NA
D: TRBD2
V: TRBV18
DNA: TGTGCCAGCTCACCACCGTCCAGCGGGGGGGCCCGGGGCACAGATACGCAGTATTTT
CDR3: CASSPPSSGGARGTDTQYF

J: TRBJ1-3
size: NA
D: TRBD1
V: TRBV2
DNA: TGTGCCAGCAGAAAAGGGAAGGGGGCGCGCGGAAACACCATATATTTT
CDR3: CASRKGKGARGNTIYF

J: TRBJ2-7
size: NA
D: NA
V: TRBV2
DNA: TGTGCCAGCAGTGAGATGGCCAGGGGACCCTACGAGCAGTACTTC
CDR3: CASSEMARGPYEQYF

J: TRBJ2-1
size: NA
D: NA
V: TRBV21-1
DNA: TGTGCCAGCAGCAAAGCTAGCGGGGTGTACCACCCGAGGAAGCAGTTCTTC
CDR3: CASSKASGVYHPRKQFF

J: TRBJ1-1
size: NA
D: NA
V: TRBV15
DNA: TGTGCCACCAGCAGAGCCCGGGATACCACTGAAGCTTTCTTT
CDR3: CATSRARDTTEAFF

J: TRBJ2-5
size: NA
D: TRBD2
V: TRBV9
DNA: TGTGCCAGCAGCCCCAGACTAGCGGGGGGTTTGGAGCAGTACTTC
CDR3: CASSPRLAGGLEQYF

J: TRBJ1-1
size: NA
D: NA
V: TRBV27
DNA: TGTGCCAGCAGTTTAGCAGGAAACACTGAAGCTTTCTTT
CDR3: CASSLAGNTEAFF

J: TRBJ2-7
size: NA
D: NA
V: TRBV12-5
DNA: TGTGCTAGTGGTTTGGGACAACAGGGAAGTGGCGAGCAGTACTTC
CDR3: CASGLGQQGSGEQYF

J: TRBJ2-5
size: NA
D: TRBD2
V: TRBV5-1
DNA: TGCGCCAGCAGCGGGGGACTAGCGGGACAAGAGACCCAGTACTTC
CDR3: CASSGGLAGQETQYF

J: TRBJ2-1
size: NA
D: TRBD2
V: TRBV5-1
DNA: TGCGCCAGCAGCTACGAACCGGGACTAGCGGGGGGGTCCTCCTACAATGAGCAGTTCTTC
CDR3: CASSYEPGLAGGSSYNEQFF

J: TRBJ2-2
size: few
D: NA
V: TRBV5-6
DNA: TGTGCCAGCAGCGTAACACTAGGATTGGCCGGGGAGCTGTTTTTT
CDR3: CASSVTLGLAGELFF

J: TRBJ2-7
size: NA
D: NA
V: TRBV30
DNA: TGTGCCTGGAGTGCCTCGACAGGTCAAAGGGGGTACTTC
CDR3: CAWSASTGQRGYF

J: TRBJ1-2
size: NA
D: TRBD1
V: TRBV27
DNA: TGTGCCAGCAGTTTAACGCAGACAGGGTACGGCTACACCTTC
CDR3: CASSLTQTGYGYTF

J: TRBJ1-4
size: few
D: TRBD1
V: TRBV5-1
DNA: TGCGCCAGCAGCCGGGACAGTCTGAATGAAAAACTGTTTTTT
CDR3: CASSRDSLNEKLFF

J: TRBJ1-4
size: NA
D: TRBD1
V: TRBV2
DNA: TGTGCCAGCAGTGAATTGTGGGACAGCCGACCCCTGTTTTTT
CDR3: CASSELWDSRPLFF

J: TRBJ1-2
size: NA
D: TRBD1
V: TRBV6-1
DNA: TGTGCCAGCAGACCACTCGGACAGGGCAGATCCTCCCTATTC
CDR3: CASRPLGQGRSSLF

J: TRBJ1-5
size: few
D: NA
V: TRBV5-8
DNA: TGTGCCAGCAGCTTGGACAGCTACAATCAGCCCCAGCATTTT
CDR3: CASSLDSYNQPQHF

J: TRBJ1-2
size: NA
D: TRBD1
V: TRBV6-1
DNA: TGTGCCAGCATTTGGACAGGCTCAAGAGGCTACACCTTC
CDR3: CASIWTGSRGYTF

J: TRBJ1-2
size: NA
D: TRBD1
V: TRBV6-6
DNA: TGTGCCAGCAGCCAACCGGACAGGGAAAGGGGCTACACCTTC
CDR3: CASSQPDRERGYTF

J: TRBJ2-3
size: NA
D: NA
V: TRBV7-9
DNA: TGTGCCAGCAGTCCCAGGGGCGCAAGCACAGATACGCAGTATTTT
CDR3: CASSPRGASTDTQYF

J: TRBJ1-1
size: once
D: NA
V: TRBV29-1
DNA: TGCAGCTCACGTGGGGGGGCCGACACTGAAGCTTTCTTT
CDR3: CSSRGGADTEAFF

J: TRBJ2-7
size: few
D: TRBD2
V: TRBV6-5
DNA: TGTGCCAGCAGTTACGAGGCGGGGGGCACCTACGAGCAGTACTTC
CDR3: CASSYEAGGTYEQYF

J: TRBJ1-5
size: few
D: NA
V: TRBV19
DNA: TGTGCCAGTAGTATAGCCATCAACAATCAGCCCCAGCATTTT
CDR3: CASSIAINNQPQHF

J: TRBJ2-7
size: NA
D: TRBD1
V: TRBV5-8
DNA: TGTGCCAGCAGCCAGGCACAGGGCAGGGGGCCACCCTACGAGCAGTACTTC
CDR3: CASSQAQGRGPPYEQYF

J: TRBJ1-6
size: NA
D: NA
V: TRBV19
DNA: TGTGCCAGTAGTTCCGGGAATTCACCCCTCCACTTT
CDR3: CASSSGNSPLHF

J: TRBJ1-2
size: NA
D: NA
V: TRBV7-3
DNA: TGTGCCAGCAGCTTAAGGGGCAGGGGAACGTCAAAGGGTGGCTACACCTTC
CDR3: CASSLRGRGTSKGGYTF

J: TRBJ2-7
size: NA
D: NA
V: TRBV5-4
DNA: TGTGCCAGCAGCCCAAGAGACAGCTACGAGCAGTACTTC
CDR3: CASSPRDSYEQYF

J: TRBJ2-3
size: NA
D: NA
V: TRBV15
DNA: TGTGCCACCAGCAGAGACAGGGGTGGCACAGATACGCAGTATTTT
CDR3: CATSRDRGGTDTQYF